The sample holds one count of the clone carrying this T cell receptor beta chain. This sample is part of a study of blood T cell repertoires in COVID-19. Study context: T cells, B-cell-depleted T cells, or PBMCs supplied cDNA or gDNA.

Germline CDR1 is SGHTA and CDR2 is FQGNSA. CDR3 length: 14 residues. J gave up 4 bases and V 2 bases, and 4 bases lay outside the gene matches. Original data processing: For nucleated cells, counts were estimated from reference gene primer amplification. Assay used: immunoSEQ multiplex PCR; TCRdb lists only in-frame clones, some missing. Clone size and V and J calls were adopted from that table, with D and trimming inferred from the DNA. The table records approximately 300,000 clones, 85% to 90% of them present only once. This sequence joins TRBV7-2 and TRBJ2-5, with TRBD2 matching 7 bases. This clonotype was obtained from a woman younger than 45 with COVID-19, enrolled during active disease. The sequenced material came from peripheral blood. The DNA of the CDR3 is TGTGCCAGCAGCTTAAACCGGGAGGTAGAGACCCAGTACTTC. Residues: CASSLNREVETQYF.